Listed below are T cell receptor beta chains from one sample, sequenced in a study of T cell changes during pregnancy in multiple sclerosis. Profiled with immunoSEQ multiplex PCR; TCRdb holds only in-frame clones, not every one. The table has about 67,000 clones, roughly 90% seen once. This material consisted of peripheral blood, taken in the first trimester of pregnancy. These receptors originate from a female donor in good health, enrolled as a control in a pregnancy study. Both conserved end residues are part of each CDR3. D genes are given only for firm matches. Clone size is stated in some rows and not others, as once, few, many or a class when expanded.

CDR3	DNA	size	D	V	J
CASSEDRGGRQPQHF	TGTGCCAGCAGTGAGGACAGGGGAGGAAGGCAGCCCCAGCATTTT	NA	TRBD1	TRBV2	TRBJ1-5
CASSLTPGLAGLETQYF	TGTGCCAGCAGTTTGACTCCGGGACTAGCGGGATTGGAGACCCAGTACTTC	NA	TRBD2	TRBV27	TRBJ2-5
CASSIEGEGNQPQHF	TGTGCCAGTAGTATAGAAGGGGAGGGGAATCAGCCCCAGCATTTT	NA	NA	TRBV19	TRBJ1-5
CASSFGGSSTDTQYF	TGTGCCAGCAGCTTCGGGGGTTCTAGCACAGATACGCAGTATTTT	NA	NA	TRBV5-4	TRBJ2-3
CASSLAGLREQYF	TGTGCCAGCAGCTTGGCCGGACTCCGGGAGCAGTACTTC	NA	NA	TRBV5-4	TRBJ2-7
CASSSAQGKGNQPQHF	TGCGCCAGCAGCTCTGCGCAGGGTAAGGGCAATCAGCCCCAGCATTTT	NA	NA	TRBV5-1	TRBJ1-5
CASSLSMSRIPHEQYF	TGTGCCAGCAGTTTATCGATGTCTAGAATTCCCCACGAGCAGTACTTC	NA	NA	TRBV27	TRBJ2-7
CASSLDIPNTEAFF	TGCGCCAGCAGCTTAGACATCCCGAACACTGAAGCTTTCTTT	NA	NA	TRBV5-1	TRBJ1-1
CASSMFSGVTDTQYF	TGTGCCAGTAGTATGTTTAGCGGGGTCACAGATACGCAGTATTTT	NA	TRBD2	TRBV19	TRBJ2-3
CASSEVDGVGNTIYF	TGTGCCAGCAGTGAAGTCGACGGGGTTGGAAACACCATATATTTT	NA	NA	TRBV6-1	TRBJ1-3
CASGTNVDEQYF	TGTGCCAGCGGGACAAACGTGGACGAGCAGTACTTC	NA	NA	TRBV28	TRBJ2-7
CASSLGGTRSSYNEQFF	TGTGCCAGCAGTTTAGGAGGGACTAGGAGCTCCTACAATGAGCAGTTCTTC	NA	TRBD2	TRBV27	TRBJ2-1
CASSPRDRGFTEAFF	TGTGCCAGCAGTCCCCGGGACAGGGGGTTCACTGAAGCTTTCTTT	once	TRBD1	TRBV27	TRBJ1-1
CASSQGFGDSNGYTF	TGCGCCAGCAGCCAAGGGTTCGGGGATTCAAATGGCTACACCTTC	NA	NA	TRBV4-1	TRBJ1-2
CASSFSDGGGLNEQFF	TGTGCCAGCAGCTTCTCGGATGGGGGAGGGTTGAATGAGCAGTTCTTC	once	TRBD2	TRBV7-8	TRBJ2-1
CASSEGLPYNEQFF	TGTGCCAGCAGTGAAGGACTCCCCTACAATGAGCAGTTCTTC	NA	NA	TRBV25-1	TRBJ2-1
CASSQLGQALPNYGYTF	TGTGCCAGCAGTCAACTTGGACAGGCTCTCCCTAACTATGGCTACACCTTC	NA	TRBD1	TRBV28	TRBJ1-2
CASSSGLHNEQFF	TGTGCCAGCAGTTCAGGACTCCACAATGAGCAGTTCTTC	once	NA	TRBV28	TRBJ2-1
CASSLGGDTAKNIQYF	TGTGCCAGCAGCTTGGGGGGGGATACGGCCAAAAACATTCAGTACTTC	NA	NA	TRBV5-4	TRBJ2-4
CSAAGGTGDNEQFF	TGCAGCGCCGCTGGCGGGACAGGTGACAATGAGCAGTTCTTC	NA	TRBD1	TRBV29-1	TRBJ2-1
CASSGDREKGNQPQHF	TGTGCCAGCAGCGGGGACAGGGAAAAGGGCAATCAGCCCCAGCATTTT	few	TRBD1	TRBV2	TRBJ1-5
CATAPTSAGEQYF	TGTGCCACCGCACCCACTAGCGCGGGAGAGCAGTACTTC	NA	TRBD2	TRBV19	TRBJ2-7
CASSLGQGENIQYF	TGCGCCAGCAGCCTGGGACAGGGTGAAAACATTCAGTACTTC	NA	TRBD1	TRBV5-1	TRBJ2-4
CASSLTGLQPQHF	TGTGCCAGCAGCTTAACAGGGTTACAGCCCCAGCATTTT	NA	NA	TRBV27	TRBJ1-5
CASSLGRWGTEYEQYF	TGTGCCAGCAGTTTAGGCCGGTGGGGGACTGAGTACGAGCAGTACTTC	NA	NA	TRBV28	TRBJ2-7
CASSVGNSYEQYF	TGTGCCAGCAGCGTAGGTAACAGCTACGAGCAGTACTTC	NA	NA	TRBV9	TRBJ2-7
CASSSLAVQETQYF	TGTGCCAGCAGTTCACTAGCGGTACAAGAGACCCAGTACTTC	NA	TRBD2	TRBV27	TRBJ2-5
CASSSNLPWDYPRQDEQFF	TGTGCCAGCAGTTCCAACCTACCTTGGGACTACCCTAGGCAGGATGAGCAGTTCTTC	once	TRBD2	TRBV27	TRBJ2-1